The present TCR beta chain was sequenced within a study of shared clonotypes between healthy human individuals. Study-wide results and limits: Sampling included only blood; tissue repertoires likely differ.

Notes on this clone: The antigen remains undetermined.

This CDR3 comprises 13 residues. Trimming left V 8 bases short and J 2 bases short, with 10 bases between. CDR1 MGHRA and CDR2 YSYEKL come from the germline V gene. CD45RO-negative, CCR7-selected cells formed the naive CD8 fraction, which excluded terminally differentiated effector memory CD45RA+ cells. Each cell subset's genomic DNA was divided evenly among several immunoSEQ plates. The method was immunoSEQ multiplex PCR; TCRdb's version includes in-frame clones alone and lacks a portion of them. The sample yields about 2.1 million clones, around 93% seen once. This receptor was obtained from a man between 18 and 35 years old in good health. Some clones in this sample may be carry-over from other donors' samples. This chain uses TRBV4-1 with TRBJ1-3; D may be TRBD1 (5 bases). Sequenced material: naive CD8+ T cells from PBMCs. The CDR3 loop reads CASLGGTGNTIYF. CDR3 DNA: TGCGCCAGCCTTGGGGGGACTGGAAACACCATATATTTT.